The 5 T cell receptor beta chains below were found in one sample sequenced in a study of cytomegalovirus exposure and HLA in healthy donors. The study ran its PCR with 60 Vbeta and 13 Jbeta primers. Sequencing used immunoSEQ multiplex PCR; TCRdb keeps in-frame clones, though not all of them. Here the sample spans under 90,000 clones, less than 80% being singletons. Input material: PBMCs. The source is a man aged 40-55 years in good health and CMV-seropositive.

The rearrangement joins TRBV28 to TRBJ1-1; 10 bases are shared with TRBD1. This CDR3 comprises 18 residues. Trimming cost V 3 bases and J 6 bases; bases outside gene matches: 16. Germline V gives CDR1 MDHEN, CDR2 SYDVKM. The CDR3 reads CASSFGAHRDRGIAEAFF. For the CDR3, the DNA is TGTGCCAGCAGTTTCGGGGCCCATCGGGACAGGGGAATAGCTGAAGCTTTCTTT.

The V call is TRBV2, the J call TRBJ1-2; maybe TRBD1 (5 bases). The CDR3 is made up of 12 amino acids. The V gene's germline CDR1 is SNHLY and CDR2 FYNNEI. V lost 4 bases to trimming and J lost 8 bases, with 11 bases between them. The CDR3 spells CASSVGGYGYTF. CDR3 nucleotides: TGTGCCAGCAGTGTCGGGGGATACGGCTACACCTTC.

The V and J genes are TRBV6-1 and TRBJ2-7, with a possible D match to TRBD1 (5 bases). Germline V gene sequence: CDR1 MNHNS, CDR2 SASEGT. Trimming cost V 3 bases and J 6 bases, with 12 bases left between them. There are 13 residues in the CDR3. CDR3 protein: CASSDRVSAEQYF. In nucleotides, the CDR3 is TGTGCCAGCAGTGACAGGGTATCGGCCGAGCAGTACTTC.

This clone was observed a few times. The rearrangement joins TRBV10-3 to TRBJ2-5; D gene unclear. The J call may be mistaken, given a closer DNA end match to TRBJ2-7. The CDR3 has 12 residues. The germline CDR1 and CDR2 sequences are ENHRY and SYGVKD. The CDR3 here is CAISESTYEQYF. The CDR3 DNA reads as TGTGCCATCAGTGAGTCAACCTACGAGCAGTACTTC.

This chain joins TRBV7-9 and TRBJ2-5; D is perhaps TRBD2 (6 bases). Deletions cut 5 bases from V and 2 bases from J, with 15 bases between. Germline loops: CDR1 SEHNR, CDR2 FQNEAQ (reference sequence). This CDR3 spans 15 amino acids. The DNA of the CDR3 is TGTGCCAGCAGCAGTCTCCTACTAGCTCAAGAGACCCAGTACTTC. Residues: CASSSLLLAQETQYF.